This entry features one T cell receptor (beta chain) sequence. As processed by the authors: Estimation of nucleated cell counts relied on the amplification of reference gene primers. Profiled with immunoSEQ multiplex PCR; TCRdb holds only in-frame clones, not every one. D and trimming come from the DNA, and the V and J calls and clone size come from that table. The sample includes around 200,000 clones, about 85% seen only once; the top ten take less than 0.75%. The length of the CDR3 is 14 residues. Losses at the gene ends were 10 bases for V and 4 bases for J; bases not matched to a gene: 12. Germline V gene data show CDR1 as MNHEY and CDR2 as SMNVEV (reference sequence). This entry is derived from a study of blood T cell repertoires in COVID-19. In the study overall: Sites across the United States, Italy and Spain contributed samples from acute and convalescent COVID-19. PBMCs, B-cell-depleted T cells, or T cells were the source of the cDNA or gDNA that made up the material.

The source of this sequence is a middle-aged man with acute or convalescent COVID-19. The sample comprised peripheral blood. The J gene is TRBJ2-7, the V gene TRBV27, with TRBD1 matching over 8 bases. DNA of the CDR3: TGTGCCACGGGAGCGGACAGGGTCCCTTACGAGCAGTACTTC. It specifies CATGADRVPYEQYF.